The 23 T cell receptor beta chains presented below share a single source sample, sequenced in a study of blood T cell repertoires in COVID-19. The assay was immunoSEQ multiplex PCR, and TCRdb's table has in-frame clones only and misses some. The table shows more than 200,000 clones, with 84% occurring only once. The sequenced sample consisted of peripheral blood. Receptors originate from an elderly woman with COVID-19, enrolled during active disease.

V gene TRBV23-1 combines with J gene TRBJ1-5; D is uncertain. TRBV23-1 is noted as an ORF with a role that remains uncertain. The germline V and J ends were trimmed by 4 bases and 1 base, with 8 bases remaining between them. This CDR3 is built from 14 residues. In nucleotides, the CDR3 is TGCGCCAGCAGTCCGGCGGGCAGCAATCAGCCCCAGCATTTT. This codes for CASSPAGSNQPQHF.

V is TRBV10-3 and J is TRBJ1-3; 7 nucleotides line up with TRBD1. V was clipped by 5 bases and J by 3 bases; unmatched bases: 4. The length of the CDR3 is 14 residues. Germline CDR1 is ENHRY and CDR2 is SYGVKD. Here the CDR3 reads CAISSDRFGNTIYF. The DNA of the CDR3 is TGTGCCATCAGTTCGGACAGGTTTGGAAACACCATATATTTT.

The J gene is TRBJ2-2, the V gene TRBV18, with a weak D call TRBD1 (5 bases). Germline CDR1 and CDR2: KGHSH and LQKENI. The CDR3 length is 14 residues. Trimming left V 3 bases short and J 4 bases short, with 9 bases between. The CDR3 region has the DNA TGTGCCAGCTCACCCCGACAGTCCACCGGGGAGCTGTTTTTT. It encodes CASSPRQSTGELFF.

The rearrangement uses TRBV12-3 or TRBV12-4 and TRBJ1-1; 10 nucleotides align to TRBD1. V lost 5 bases and J lost 11; bases outside the gene matches: 8. The CDR3 totals 13 residues. CDR3 DNA: TGTGCCAGCAGTGTCGACAGGGGGCAGGAGGCTTTCTTT. As protein: CASSVDRGQEAFF.

The CDR3 coding sequence is TGTGCCAGCAGCTGGACAGGGGGCGGAGAGACCCAGTACTTC. This gives the protein CASSWTGGGETQYF. V and J are TRBV5-6 and TRBJ2-5; 11 nucleotides match TRBD1. The CDR3 has 14 residues. Per germline, CDR1 SGHDT and CDR2 YYEEEE. V shed 3 bases, J shed 4 bases, and the junction held 2 bases outside the gene matches.

This clone has a handful of counts. Other DNA sequences in the same sample also yield this CDR3. The chain couples TRBV28 to TRBJ1-5; 7 positions agree with TRBD1. The length of the CDR3 is 15 residues. Germline V gene data show CDR1 as MDHEN and CDR2 as SYDVKM. J was trimmed by 4 bases and V by 1 base; bases with no gene match: 4. The CDR3 spells CASSLSGQRNQPQHF. CDR3 sequence (DNA): TGTGCCAGCAGTTTATCGGGACAGAGGAATCAGCCCCAGCATTTT.

In nucleotides, the CDR3 is TGTGCCAGCTCACCGGGGGCTCTCGGCTCTGGAAACACCATATATTTT. Amino acid sequence: CASSPGALGSGNTIYF. This chain connects TRBV18 to TRBJ1-3, with D possibly matching TRBD1 (6 bases). The ends were cut back, 3 bases at V and 0 bases at J, with 12 bases in the middle. The germline V gene has CDR1 KGHSH and CDR2 LQKENI. This CDR3 has 16 amino acids.

The chain joins TRBV4-2 to TRBJ1-3, with D possibly being TRBD1 (6 bases). The CDR3 sequence is 15 residues long. Trimming took off 0 bases at V and 4 bases at J, with 10 bases between the two ends. CDR1 is LGHNA and CDR2 is YNFKEQ in the germline V gene. CDR3 nucleotides: TGTGCCAGCAGCCAAGATTTGGGGGCCGGAAACACCATATATTTT. Protein sequence: CASSQDLGAGNTIYF.

V gene TRBV5-4 combines with J gene TRBJ1-1; D may be TRBD1 (5 bases). This CDR3 has 14 amino acids. V shed 0 bases and J shed 10 bases, with 16 bases lying between them. CDR1 is SGHNT, CDR2 YYREEE, per germline (reference sequence). DNA of the CDR3: TGTGCCAGCAGCTTGGGCGAGGGACTCCAGGCAGCTTTCTTT. Its translation is CASSLGEGLQAAFF.

This clone was detected a few times. The chain is built from TRBV5-1 and TRBJ2-5, with 9 bases fitting TRBD2. CDR3 length: 15 residues. The trim removed 4 bases at V and 0 bases at J, leaving 4 bases unmatched. Germline values: CDR1 SGHRS, CDR2 YFSETQ. CDR3 region: CASSPQRGDQETQYF. The CDR3 DNA sequence: TGCGCCAGCAGCCCCCAGCGGGGGGACCAAGAGACCCAGTACTTC. Based on the CDR3 plus reference TRBV5-1 and TRBJ2-5, the full variable domain is KAGVTQTPRYLIKTRGQQVTLSCSPISGHRSVSWYQQTPGQGLQFLFEYFSETQRNKGNFPGRFSGRQFSNSRSEMNVSTLELGDSALYLCASSPQRGDQETQYFGPGTRLLVL.

The chain links TRBV28 to TRBJ1-5, with a weak D call TRBD1 (6 bases). Germline V gene lookup returns CDR1 MDHEN and CDR2 SYDVKM. Trimming stripped 6 bases from V and 7 bases from J, with 19 bases between. CDR3 length: 15 amino acids. The CDR3 reads CASSPGQSVNQPQHF. The CDR3 DNA sequence: TGTGCCAGCAGCCCAGGACAGTCCGTTAACCAGCCCCAGCATTTT.

V usage is TRBV5-1 and J usage is TRBJ1-2; no definite D call. The V and J ends lost 0 bases and 3 bases respectively, with 9 bases between them. Germline CDR1 SGHRS, CDR2 YFSETQ. The CDR3 length is 14 residues. The CDR3 DNA sequence: TGCGCCAGCAGCTTGGGTGGGGAGCACTATGGCTACACCTTC. This sequence encodes CASSLGGEHYGYTF.

V gene TRBV6-6 combines with J gene TRBJ1-2; 11 nucleotides match TRBD1. This CDR3 is built from 15 residues. The J segment lost 10 bases and the V segment lost 6 bases, leaving 13 bases of the junction unmatched. Per the germline V gene, CDR1 is MNHNY and CDR2 is SVGAGI (reference sequence). The CDR3 protein is CASRVNLRTGGTYTF. Here the CDR3 DNA reads TGTGCCAGCAGGGTAAACCTAAGGACAGGGGGCACCTACACCTTC.

This chain uses TRBV9 with TRBJ1-4, with TRBD1 matching over 9 bases. V trimming: 3 bases; J trimming: 7 bases; junction bases outside the gene matches: 10. Germline CDR1 and CDR2: SGDLS and YYNGEE. The CDR3 length is 16 residues. CDR3 sequence (DNA): TGTGCCAGCAGCGGATCCCTGGGACAGGGAGGTGAAAAACTGTTTTTT. Its translation is CASSGSLGQGGEKLFF.

V and J are TRBV28 and TRBJ1-5; no clear D gene. CDR3 length: 12 amino acids. CDR1 and CDR2 (germline): MDHEN, SYDVKM. Trimming pared 8 bases from V and 4 bases from J, leaving 9 bases between. DNA for the CDR3: TGTGCCAGCCTCGCGGTGAATCAGCCCCAGCATTTT. Translated, it gives CASLAVNQPQHF.

The chain carries TRBV7-2 and TRBJ2-5, with 8 bases fitting TRBD2. The ends lost 7 bases at V and 6 bases at J; junction bases unmatched: 16. The CDR3 runs to 16 residues. Per the germline V gene, CDR1 is SGHTA and CDR2 is FQGNSA. CDR3 in DNA: TGTGCCAGCACTGATAATTGGGCGGGGGGTATGAAGACCCAGTACTTC. Amino acid sequence: CASTDNWAGGMKTQYF.

J is TRBJ1-4 and V is TRBV5-1; TRBD1 is a possible D gene (5 bases). V gave up 1 base and J gave up 4 bases, with 8 bases separating them. CDR1 and CDR2 from the germline V gene are SGHRS and YFSETQ. This CDR3 has 14 amino acids. The DNA of the CDR3 is TGCGCCAGCAGCTTGACAGGAAATAATGAAAAACTGTTTTTT. It yields the protein CASSLTGNNEKLFF.

The chain employs TRBV7-2 and TRBJ1-1; D is unresolved. Germline lookup yields CDR1 SGHTA and CDR2 FQGNSA. The V gene lost 5 bases and the J gene lost 4 bases, with 11 bases spanning the gap. This CDR3 is 13 amino acids long. The CDR3 is CASSPLGGTEAFF. In DNA, the CDR3 is TGTGCCAGCAGCCCTCTCGGCGGCACTGAAGCTTTCTTT.

This chain joins TRBV5-8 and TRBJ1-4, with D uncertain. Germline CDR1 reads SGHTS; CDR2 reads YDEGEE. The germline V and J ends were trimmed by 3 bases and 6 bases, with 15 bases remaining between them. The CDR3 sequence is 15 residues long. This CDR3 reads CASSSTIPSDEKLFF. CDR3 nucleotides: TGTGCCAGCAGCTCCACCATCCCCTCGGATGAAAAACTGTTTTTT.

The rearrangement joins TRBV6-2 or TRBV6-3 to TRBJ2-7; TRBD1 matches at 8 bases. The V gene end was trimmed by 0 bases and the J gene end by 5 bases; junction bases not matched to a gene: 6. CDR1 MNHEY and CDR2 SVGEGT come from the germline V gene. The CDR3 extends over 15 amino acids. Written as DNA, the CDR3 is TGTGCCAGCAGTTACTCGAGGACAGGGCGAAACGAGCAGTACGTC. Its protein product is CASSYSRTGRNEQYV.

This clone occurred once. J is TRBJ1-3 and V is TRBV5-1; a possible D gene is TRBD1 (6 bases). Germline CDR1 and CDR2: SGHRS and YFSETQ. This CDR3 comprises 16 residues. V shed 0 bases and J shed 0 bases, with 10 bases lying between them. The CDR3 sequence is CASSLAWTDSGNTIYF. The CDR3 bases are TGCGCCAGCAGCTTGGCCTGGACAGACTCTGGAAACACCATATATTTT.

The rearrangement links TRBV7-9 to TRBJ2-5, with 7 bases aligning to TRBD1. Per germline, CDR1 SEHNR and CDR2 FQNEAQ (reference sequence). This CDR3 has 15 amino acids. V lost 5 bases and J lost 5; bases outside the gene matches: 11. As DNA, the CDR3 is TGTGCCAGCAGCCGACCGACAGGGCCCTTGGAGACCCAGTACTTC. This gives the protein CASSRPTGPLETQYF.

The gene calls are TRBV9 and TRBJ2-1, with 7 bases matching TRBD2. The CDR3 runs 14 residues. CDR1 and CDR2 (germline): SGDLS, YYNGEE. The V gene end was trimmed by 6 bases and the J gene end by 5 bases; junction bases not matched to a gene: 8. The CDR3 DNA follows: TGTGCCAGCAACTTACCGGGACTACACAATGAGCAGTTCTTC. As protein: CASNLPGLHNEQFF.